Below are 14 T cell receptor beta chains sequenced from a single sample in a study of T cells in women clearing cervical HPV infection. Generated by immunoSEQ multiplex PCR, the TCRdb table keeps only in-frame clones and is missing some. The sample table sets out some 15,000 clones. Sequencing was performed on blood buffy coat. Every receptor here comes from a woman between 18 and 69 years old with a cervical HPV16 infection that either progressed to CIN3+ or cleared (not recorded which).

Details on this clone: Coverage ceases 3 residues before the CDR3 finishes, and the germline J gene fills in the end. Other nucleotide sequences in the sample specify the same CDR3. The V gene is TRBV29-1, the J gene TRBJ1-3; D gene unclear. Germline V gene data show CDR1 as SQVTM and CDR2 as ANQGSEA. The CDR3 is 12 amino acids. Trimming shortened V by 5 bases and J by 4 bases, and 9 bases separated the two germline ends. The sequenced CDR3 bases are TGCAGCGTTCGGGGTGCGGGAAACACC. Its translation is CSVRGAGNT. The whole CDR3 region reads CSVRGAGNTIYF.

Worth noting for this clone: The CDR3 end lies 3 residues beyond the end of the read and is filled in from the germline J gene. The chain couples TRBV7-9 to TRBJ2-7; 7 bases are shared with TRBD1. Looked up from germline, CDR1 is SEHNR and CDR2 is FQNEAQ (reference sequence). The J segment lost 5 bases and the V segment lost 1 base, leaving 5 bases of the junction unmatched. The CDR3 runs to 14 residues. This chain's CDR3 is CASSLDRGLDEQYF. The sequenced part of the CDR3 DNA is TGTGCCAGCAGCTTAGACAGGGGCCTGGACGAG.

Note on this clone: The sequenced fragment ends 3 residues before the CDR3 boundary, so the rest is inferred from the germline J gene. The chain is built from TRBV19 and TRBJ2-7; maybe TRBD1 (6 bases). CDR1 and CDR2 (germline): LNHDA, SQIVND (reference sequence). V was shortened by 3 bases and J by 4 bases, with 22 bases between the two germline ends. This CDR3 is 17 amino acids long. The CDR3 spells CASSISGQNAAPYEQYF. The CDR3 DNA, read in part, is TGTGCCAGTAGTATCTCCGGACAGAACGCCGCTCCTTACGAG.

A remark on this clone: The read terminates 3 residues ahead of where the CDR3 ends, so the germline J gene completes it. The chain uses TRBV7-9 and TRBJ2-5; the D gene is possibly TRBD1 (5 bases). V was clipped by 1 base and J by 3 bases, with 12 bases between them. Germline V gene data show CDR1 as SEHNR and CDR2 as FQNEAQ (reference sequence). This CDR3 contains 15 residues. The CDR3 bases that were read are TGTGCCAGCAGCTTAGTCTCAGGGTTGAAAGAGACC. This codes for CASSLVSGLKET. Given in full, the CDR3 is CASSLVSGLKETQYF. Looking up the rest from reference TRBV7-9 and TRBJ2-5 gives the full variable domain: DTGVSQNPRHKITKRGQNVTFRCDPISEHNRLYWYRQTLGQGPEFLTYFQNEAQLEKSRLLSDRFSAERPKGSFSTLEIQRTEQGDSAMYLCASSLVSGLKETQYFGPGTRLLVL.

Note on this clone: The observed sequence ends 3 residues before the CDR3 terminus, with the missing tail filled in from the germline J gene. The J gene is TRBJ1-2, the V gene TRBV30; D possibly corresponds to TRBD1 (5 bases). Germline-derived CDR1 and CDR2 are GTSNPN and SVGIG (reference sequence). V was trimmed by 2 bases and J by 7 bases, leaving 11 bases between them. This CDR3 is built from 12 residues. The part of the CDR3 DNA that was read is TGTGCCTGGAGTAGCGGGGCTGGTGGC. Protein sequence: CAWSSGAGG. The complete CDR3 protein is CAWSSGAGGYTF.

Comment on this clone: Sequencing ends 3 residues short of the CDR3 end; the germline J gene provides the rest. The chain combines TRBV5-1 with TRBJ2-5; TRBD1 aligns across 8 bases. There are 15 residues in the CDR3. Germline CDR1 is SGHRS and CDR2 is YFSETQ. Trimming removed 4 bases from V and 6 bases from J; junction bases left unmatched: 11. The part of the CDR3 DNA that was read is TGCGCCAGCAGCCGGCGGACAGGGAGTATTCAGACC. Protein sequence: CASSRRTGSIQT. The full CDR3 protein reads CASSRRTGSIQTQYF.

CDR3 sequence reads: CASSPLAEFYNEQFF. CDR3 DNA (partial): TGCGCCAGCAGCCCGCTAGCGGAGTTCTACAATGAG. The V and J genes are TRBV5-1 and TRBJ2-1; TRBD2 matches 7 bases. The CDR3 end falls 3 residues outside the read, so it is completed with the germline J gene. This CDR3 is 15 amino acids long. Germline CDR1 reads SGHRS; CDR2 reads YFSETQ. The junction had 7 bases not matched to a gene; V was cut back by 4 bases and J by 3 bases.

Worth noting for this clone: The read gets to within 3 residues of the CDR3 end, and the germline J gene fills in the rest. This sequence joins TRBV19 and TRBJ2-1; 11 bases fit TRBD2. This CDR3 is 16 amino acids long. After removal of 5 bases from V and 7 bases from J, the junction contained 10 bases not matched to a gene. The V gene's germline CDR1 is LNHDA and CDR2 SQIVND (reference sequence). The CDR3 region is CASSPQTSGTFNEQFF. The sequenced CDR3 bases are TGTGCCAGTAGTCCACAGACTAGCGGGACATTTAATGAG.

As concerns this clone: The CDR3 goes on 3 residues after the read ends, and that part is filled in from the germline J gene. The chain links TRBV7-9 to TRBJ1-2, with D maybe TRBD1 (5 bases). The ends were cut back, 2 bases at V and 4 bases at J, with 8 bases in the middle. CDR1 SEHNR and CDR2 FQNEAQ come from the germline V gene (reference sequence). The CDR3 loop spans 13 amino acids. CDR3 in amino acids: CASSLNQGYGYTF. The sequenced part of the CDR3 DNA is TGTGCCAGCAGCTTAAACCAGGGCTATGGC.

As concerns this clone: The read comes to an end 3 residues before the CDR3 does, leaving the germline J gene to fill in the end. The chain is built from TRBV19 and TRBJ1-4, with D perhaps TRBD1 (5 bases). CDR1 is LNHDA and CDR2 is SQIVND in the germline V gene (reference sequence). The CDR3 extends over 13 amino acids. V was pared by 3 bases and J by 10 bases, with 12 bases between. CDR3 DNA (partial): TGTGCCAGTAGTATTCGCCCCGGGGGAAAA. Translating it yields CASSIRPGGK. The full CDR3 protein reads CASSIRPGGKLFF.

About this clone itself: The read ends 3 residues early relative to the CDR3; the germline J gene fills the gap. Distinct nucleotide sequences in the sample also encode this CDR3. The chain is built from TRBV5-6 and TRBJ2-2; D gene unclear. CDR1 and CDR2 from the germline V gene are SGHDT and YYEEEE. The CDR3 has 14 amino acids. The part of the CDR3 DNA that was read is TGTGCCAGCAGCCTAATTGCAACTAATGAAAAG. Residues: CASSLIATNEK. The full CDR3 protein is CASSLIATNEKLFF.

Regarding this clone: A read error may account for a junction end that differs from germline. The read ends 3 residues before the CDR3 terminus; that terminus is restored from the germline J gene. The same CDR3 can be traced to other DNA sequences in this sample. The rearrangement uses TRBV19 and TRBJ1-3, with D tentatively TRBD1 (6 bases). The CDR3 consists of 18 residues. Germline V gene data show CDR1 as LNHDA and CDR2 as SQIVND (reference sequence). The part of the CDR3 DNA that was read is TGTGCCAGTAGTATTGGGGGGGGGCGGATGTACTCTGGAAACACA. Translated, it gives CASSIGGGRMYSGNT. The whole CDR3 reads CASSIGGGRMYSGNTIYF.

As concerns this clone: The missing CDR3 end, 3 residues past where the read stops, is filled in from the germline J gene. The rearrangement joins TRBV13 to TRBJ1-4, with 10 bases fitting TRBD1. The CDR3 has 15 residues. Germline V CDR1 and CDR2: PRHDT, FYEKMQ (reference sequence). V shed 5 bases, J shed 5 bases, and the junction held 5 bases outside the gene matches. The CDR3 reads CASSLSTGGNEKLFF. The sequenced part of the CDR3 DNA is TGTGCCAGCAGCCTCTCGACAGGGGGCAATGAAAAA.

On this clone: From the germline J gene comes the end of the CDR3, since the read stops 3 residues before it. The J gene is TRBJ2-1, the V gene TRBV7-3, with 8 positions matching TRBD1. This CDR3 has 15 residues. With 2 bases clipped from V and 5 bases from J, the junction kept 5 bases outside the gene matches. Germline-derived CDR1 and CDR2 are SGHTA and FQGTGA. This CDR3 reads CASSLDRGGHNEQFF. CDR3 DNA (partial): TGTGCCAGCAGCTTAGACAGGGGAGGTCACAATGAG.